The T cell receptor (beta chain) under discussion was sequenced for a study of T cell responses to AZD1222 COVID-19 vaccine. Profiling relied on immunoSEQ multiplex PCR, and the TCRdb table lists in-frame clones only, not all of them. The repertoire holds just over 80,000 clones, with about nine tenths as singletons. The germline CDR1 and CDR2 sequences are SGHKS and YYEKEE (reference sequence). There are 20 residues in the CDR3. V lost 2 bases and J lost 2; bases outside the gene matches: 19. The material was peripheral blood, obtained on day 0 of AZD1222 vaccination. This clonotype was sampled from an adult in good health. The genes are TRBV5-5 and TRBJ1-2; 9 nucleotides agree with TRBD1. The CDR3 here is CASSFFLFLTGTGINYGYTF. In DNA form, the CDR3 reads TGTGCCAGCAGCTTTTTCCTTTTTCTCACCGGGACAGGGATCAACTATGGCTACACCTTC.